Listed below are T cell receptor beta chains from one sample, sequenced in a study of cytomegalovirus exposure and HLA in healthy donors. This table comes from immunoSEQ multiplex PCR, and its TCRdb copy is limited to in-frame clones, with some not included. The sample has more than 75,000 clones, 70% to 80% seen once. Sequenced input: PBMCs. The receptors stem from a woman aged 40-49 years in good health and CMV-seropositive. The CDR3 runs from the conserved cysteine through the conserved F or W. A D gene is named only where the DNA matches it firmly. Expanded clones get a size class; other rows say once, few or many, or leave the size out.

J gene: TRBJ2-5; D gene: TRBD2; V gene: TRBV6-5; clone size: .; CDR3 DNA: TGTGCCAGCAGTTCCGGGGGGGACCCCCTTCAAGCGTACTTC; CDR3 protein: CASSSGGDPLQAYF
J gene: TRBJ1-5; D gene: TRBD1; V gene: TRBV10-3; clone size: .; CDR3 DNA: TGTGCCATCAGTCGACAGGGTGGCAATCAGCCCCAGCATTTT; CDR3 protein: CAISRQGGNQPQHF
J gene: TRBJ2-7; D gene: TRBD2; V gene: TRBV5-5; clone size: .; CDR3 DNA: TGTGCCAGCAGCTTGGTAGCGGGGAGCTACGAGCAGTACTTC; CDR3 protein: CASSLVAGSYEQYF
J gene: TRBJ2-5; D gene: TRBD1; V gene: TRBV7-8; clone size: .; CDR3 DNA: TGTGCCAGCAGCATTGGGACAGGAGGACAGACCCAGTACTTC; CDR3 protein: CASSIGTGGQTQYF
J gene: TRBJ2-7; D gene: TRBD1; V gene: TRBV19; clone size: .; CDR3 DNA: TGTGCCAGTAGTCTCGGGACAGAGGCCTACGAGCAGTACTTC; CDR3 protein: CASSLGTEAYEQYF
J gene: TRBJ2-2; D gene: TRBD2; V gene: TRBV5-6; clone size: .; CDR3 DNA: TGTGCCAGCAGCTCAAACCAGGGACTAGCGTACGGGGAGCTGTTTTTT; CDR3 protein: CASSSNQGLAYGELFF
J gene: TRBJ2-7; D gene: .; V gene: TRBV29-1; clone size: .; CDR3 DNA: TGCAGCGTTGAAGTGCGACAGGTCACGTACTTC; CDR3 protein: CSVEVRQVTYF
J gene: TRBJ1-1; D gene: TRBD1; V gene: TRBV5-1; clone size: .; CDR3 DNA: TGCGCCAGCAGCTTGGTCACAGGGGATTACACTGAAGCTTTCTTT; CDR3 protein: CASSLVTGDYTEAFF
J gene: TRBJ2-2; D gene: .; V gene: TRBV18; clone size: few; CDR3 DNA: TGTGCCAGCTCATACGACAGGCCTATAGGACTCGGGGAGCTGTTTTTT; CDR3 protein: CASSYDRPIGLGELFF
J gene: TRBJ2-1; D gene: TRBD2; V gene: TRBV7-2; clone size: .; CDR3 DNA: TGTGCCAGCAGCCCCGGGACTAGCCCTAATGAGCAGTTCTTC; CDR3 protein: CASSPGTSPNEQFF
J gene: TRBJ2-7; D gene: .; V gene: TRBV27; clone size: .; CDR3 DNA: TGTGCCAGCATTGGGAGGGGGGGAGGGCCCCTCTACGAGCAGTACTTC; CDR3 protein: CASIGRGGGPLYEQYF
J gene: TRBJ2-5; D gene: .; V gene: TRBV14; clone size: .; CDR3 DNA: TGTGCCAGCAGCCAAGAAATCTTAGCAAGGGAGACCCAGTACTTC; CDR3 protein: CASSQEILARETQYF
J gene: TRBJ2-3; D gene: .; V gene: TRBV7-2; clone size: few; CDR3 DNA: TGTGCCAGCAGCTTAGCGCAGGCAAGCACAGATACGCAGTATTTT; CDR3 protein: CASSLAQASTDTQYF
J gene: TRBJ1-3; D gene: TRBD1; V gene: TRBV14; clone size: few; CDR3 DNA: TGTGCCAGCAGCCAAGCAGGGGGCTTGTCTGGAAACACCATATATTTT; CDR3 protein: CASSQAGGLSGNTIYF